This TCR beta chain was captured by sequencing in a study of T cells in Graves' hyperthyroidism and ophthalmopathy. RNA transcripts yielded amplified TCR beta CDR3 regions. First-round RT-PCR of the TCR CDR3 relied on the HTBI primer set. Each CDR3 protein gets one entry after TCRdb re-called the multiplex PCR reads with MiXCR. The sample carries hundreds of thousands of distinct CDR3 sequences, 20% to 25% recorded once. This CDR3 is built from 13 residues. V was pared by 6 bases and J by 3 bases, with 12 bases between. Germline lookup yields CDR1 SNHLY and CDR2 FYNNEI. This clonotype was seen repeatedly, ten times or more.

V and J are TRBV2 and TRBJ2-7, with D maybe TRBD2 (6 bases). The sequenced material came from blood. This receptor was taken from a man in his fifties or sixties with Graves' hyperthyroidism. The CDR3 nucleotides are TGTGCCAGCAGCCCGGGAGCGGGCTACGAGCAGTACTTC. As protein: CASSPGAGYEQYF.